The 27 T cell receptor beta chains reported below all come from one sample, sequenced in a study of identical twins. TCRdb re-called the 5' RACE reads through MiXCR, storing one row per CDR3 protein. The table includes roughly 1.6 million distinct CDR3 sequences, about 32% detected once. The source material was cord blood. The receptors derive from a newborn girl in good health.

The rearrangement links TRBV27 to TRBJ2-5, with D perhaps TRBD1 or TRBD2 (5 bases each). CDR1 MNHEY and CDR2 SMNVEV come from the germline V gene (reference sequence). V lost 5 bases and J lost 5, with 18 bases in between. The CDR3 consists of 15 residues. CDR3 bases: TGTGCCAGCAGTCCCTGGTGGGGGAGTTCGGAGACCCAGTACTTC. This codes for CASSPWWGSSETQYF.

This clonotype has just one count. CDR3 protein: CASSLVPFTPGTTYEQYF. The CDR3 region has the DNA TGCGCCAGCAGCTTGGTTCCCTTTACACCCGGGACTACCTACGAGCAGTACTTC. The chain employs TRBV5-1 and TRBJ2-7, with 7 bases aligning to TRBD2. The CDR3 runs to 18 residues. J lost 2 bases, V lost 0 bases, and 14 bases had no gene match. Germline V gene lookup returns CDR1 SGHRS and CDR2 YFSETQ.

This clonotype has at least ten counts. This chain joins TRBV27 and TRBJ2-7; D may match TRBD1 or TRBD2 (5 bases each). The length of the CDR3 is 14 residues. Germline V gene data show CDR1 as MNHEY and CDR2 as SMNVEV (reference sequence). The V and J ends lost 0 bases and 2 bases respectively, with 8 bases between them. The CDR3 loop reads CASSLSRGAYEQYF. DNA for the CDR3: TGTGCCAGCAGTTTATCGAGAGGGGCCTACGAGCAGTACTTC.

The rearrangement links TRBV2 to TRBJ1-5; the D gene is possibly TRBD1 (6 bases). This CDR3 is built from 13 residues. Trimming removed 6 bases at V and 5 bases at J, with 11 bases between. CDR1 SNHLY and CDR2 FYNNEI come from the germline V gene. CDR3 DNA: TGTGCCAGCAGGGAACACAGGGATCAGCCCCAGCATTTT. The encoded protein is CASREHRDQPQHF.

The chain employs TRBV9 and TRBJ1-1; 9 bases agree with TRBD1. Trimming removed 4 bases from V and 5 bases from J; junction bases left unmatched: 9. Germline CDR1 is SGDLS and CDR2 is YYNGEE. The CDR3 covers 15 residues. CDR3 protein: CASSSWTGAITEAFF. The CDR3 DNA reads TGTGCCAGCAGCTCGTGGACAGGGGCGATAACTGAAGCTTTCTTT.

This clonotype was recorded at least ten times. CDR3 in amino acids: CASSQGTSGSSYEQYF. The DNA for the CDR3 is TGTGCCAGCAGCCAAGGGACTAGCGGGAGCTCCTACGAGCAGTACTTC. The V call is TRBV4-2, the J call TRBJ2-7, with 13 bases aligning to TRBD2. The CDR3 is made up of 16 amino acids. CDR1 is LGHNA, CDR2 YNFKEQ, per germline. The trim removed 1 base at V and 0 bases at J, leaving 0 bases unmatched.

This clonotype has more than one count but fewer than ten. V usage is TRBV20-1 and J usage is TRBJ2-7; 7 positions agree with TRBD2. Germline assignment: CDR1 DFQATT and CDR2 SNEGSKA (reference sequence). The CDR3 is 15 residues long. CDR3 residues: CSPSGAGPFSYEQYF. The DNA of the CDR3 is TGCAGCCCCAGCGGGGCAGGGCCCTTCTCCTACGAGCAGTACTTC.

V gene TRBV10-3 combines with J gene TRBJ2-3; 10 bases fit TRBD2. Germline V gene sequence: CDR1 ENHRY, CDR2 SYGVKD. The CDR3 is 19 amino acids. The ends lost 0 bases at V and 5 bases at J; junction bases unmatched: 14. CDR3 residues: CAISESRASGGTSLDTQYF. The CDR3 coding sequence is TGTGCCATCAGTGAGTCGAGGGCTAGCGGGGGAACTAGCCTAGATACGCAGTATTTT.

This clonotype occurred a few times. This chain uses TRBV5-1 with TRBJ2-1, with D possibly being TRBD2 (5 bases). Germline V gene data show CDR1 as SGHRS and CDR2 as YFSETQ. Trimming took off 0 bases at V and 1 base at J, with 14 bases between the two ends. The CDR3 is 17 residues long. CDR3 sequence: CASSLGLAGNSYNEQFF. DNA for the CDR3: TGCGCCAGCAGCTTGGGTCTAGCAGGAAATTCCTACAATGAGCAGTTCTTC. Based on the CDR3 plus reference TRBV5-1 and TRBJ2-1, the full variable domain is KAGVTQTPRYLIKTRGQQVTLSCSPISGHRSVSWYQQTPGQGLQFLFEYFSETQRNKGNFPGRFSGRQFSNSRSEMNVSTLELGDSALYLCASSLGLAGNSYNEQFFGPGTRLTVL.

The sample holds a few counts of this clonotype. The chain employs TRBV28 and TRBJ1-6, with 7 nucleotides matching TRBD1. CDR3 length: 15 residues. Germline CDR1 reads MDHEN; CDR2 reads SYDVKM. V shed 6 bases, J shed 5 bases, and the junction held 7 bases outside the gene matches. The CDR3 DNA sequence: TGTGCCAGCAGGATCCCGGACAGGAATAATTCACCCCTCCACTTT. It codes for CASRIPDRNNSPLHF. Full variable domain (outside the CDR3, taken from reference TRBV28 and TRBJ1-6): DVKVTQSSRYLVKRTGEKVFLECVQDMDHENMFWYRQDPGLGLRLIYFSYDVKMKEKGDIPEGYSVSREKKERFSLILESASTNQTSMYLCASRIPDRNNSPLHFGNGTRLTVT.

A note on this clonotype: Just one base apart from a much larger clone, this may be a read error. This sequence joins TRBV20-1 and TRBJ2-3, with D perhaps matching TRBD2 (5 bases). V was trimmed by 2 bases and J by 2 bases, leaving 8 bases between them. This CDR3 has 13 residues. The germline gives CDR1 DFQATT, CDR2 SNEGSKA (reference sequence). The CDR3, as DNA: TGCAGTGCTAGACAAGCGGCCACAGATACGCAGTATTTT. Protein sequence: CSARQAATDTQYF.

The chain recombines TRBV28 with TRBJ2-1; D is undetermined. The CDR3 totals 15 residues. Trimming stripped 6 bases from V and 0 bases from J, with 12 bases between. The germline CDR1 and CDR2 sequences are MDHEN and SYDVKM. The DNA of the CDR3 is TGTGCCAGCAGCAGACATGCGAGCTCCTACAATGAGCAGTTCTTC. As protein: CASSRHASSYNEQFF. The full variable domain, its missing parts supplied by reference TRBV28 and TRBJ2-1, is DVKVTQSSRYLVKRTGEKVFLECVQDMDHENMFWYRQDPGLGLRLIYFSYDVKMKEKGDIPEGYSVSREKKERFSLILESASTNQTSMYLCASSRHASSYNEQFFGPGTRLTVL.

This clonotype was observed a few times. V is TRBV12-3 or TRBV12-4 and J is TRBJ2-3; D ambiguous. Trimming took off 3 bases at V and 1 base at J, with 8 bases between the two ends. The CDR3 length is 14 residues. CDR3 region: CASSLNPGTDTQYF. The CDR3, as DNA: TGTGCCAGCAGTTTGAACCCGGGCACAGATACGCAGTATTTT.

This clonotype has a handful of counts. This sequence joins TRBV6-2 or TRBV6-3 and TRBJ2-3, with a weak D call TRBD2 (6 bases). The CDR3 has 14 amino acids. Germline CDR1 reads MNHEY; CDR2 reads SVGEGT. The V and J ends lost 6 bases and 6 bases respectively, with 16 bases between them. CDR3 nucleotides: TGTGCCAGCAGCCCAAGCCTAGCGCGGGATACGCAGTATTTT. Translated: CASSPSLARDTQYF.

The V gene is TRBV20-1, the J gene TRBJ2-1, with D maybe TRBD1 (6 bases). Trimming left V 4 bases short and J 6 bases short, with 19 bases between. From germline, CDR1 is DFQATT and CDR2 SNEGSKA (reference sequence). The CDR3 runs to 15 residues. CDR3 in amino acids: CSAIPRGLPFNEQFF. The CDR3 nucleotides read TGCAGTGCTATCCCCAGGGGATTGCCCTTCAATGAGCAGTTCTTC.

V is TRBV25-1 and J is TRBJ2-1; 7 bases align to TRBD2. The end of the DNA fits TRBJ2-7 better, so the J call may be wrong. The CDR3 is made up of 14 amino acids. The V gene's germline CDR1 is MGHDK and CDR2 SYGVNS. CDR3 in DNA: TGTGCCAGCAGTCTTAGCGGGCCCTACAATGAGCAGTACTTC. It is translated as CASSLSGPYNEQYF.

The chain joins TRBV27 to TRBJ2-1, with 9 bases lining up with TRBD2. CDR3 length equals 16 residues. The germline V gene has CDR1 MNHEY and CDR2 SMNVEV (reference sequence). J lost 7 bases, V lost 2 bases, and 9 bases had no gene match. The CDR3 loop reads CASSLTIGLAPNEQFF. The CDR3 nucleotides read TGTGCCAGCAGTTTAACCATCGGACTAGCGCCAAATGAGCAGTTCTTC.

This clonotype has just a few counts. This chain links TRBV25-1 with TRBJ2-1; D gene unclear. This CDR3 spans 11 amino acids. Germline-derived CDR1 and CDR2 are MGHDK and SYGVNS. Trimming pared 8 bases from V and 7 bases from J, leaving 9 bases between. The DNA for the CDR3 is TGTGCCAGCGACTTGGGGAATGAGCAGTTCTTC. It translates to CASDLGNEQFF.

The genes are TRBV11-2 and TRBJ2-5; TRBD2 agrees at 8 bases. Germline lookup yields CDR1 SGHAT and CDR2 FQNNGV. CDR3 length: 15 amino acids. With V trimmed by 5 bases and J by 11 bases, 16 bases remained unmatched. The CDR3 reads CASSAVAGPYNEQYF. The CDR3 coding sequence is TGTGCCAGCAGCGCGGTAGCGGGGCCGTACAATGAGCAGTACTTC.

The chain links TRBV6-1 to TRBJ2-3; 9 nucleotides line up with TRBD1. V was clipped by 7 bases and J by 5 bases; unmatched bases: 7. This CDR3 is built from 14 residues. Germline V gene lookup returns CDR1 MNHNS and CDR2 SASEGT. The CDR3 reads CASNPDRGKDTQYF. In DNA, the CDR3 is TGTGCCAGCAACCCGGACAGGGGTAAAGATACGCAGTATTTT.

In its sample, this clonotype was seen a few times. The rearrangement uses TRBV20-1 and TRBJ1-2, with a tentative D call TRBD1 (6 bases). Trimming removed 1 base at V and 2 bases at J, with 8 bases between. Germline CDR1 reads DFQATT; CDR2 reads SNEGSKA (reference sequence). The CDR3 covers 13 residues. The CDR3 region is CSARAGANYGYTF. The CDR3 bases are TGCAGTGCTAGAGCGGGGGCAAACTATGGCTACACCTTC.

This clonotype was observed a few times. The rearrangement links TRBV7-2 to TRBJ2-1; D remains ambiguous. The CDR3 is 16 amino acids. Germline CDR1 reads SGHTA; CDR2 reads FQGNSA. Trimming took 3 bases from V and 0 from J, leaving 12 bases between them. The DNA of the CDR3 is TGTGCCAGCAGCTTTGGTTCGACAAACTCCTACAATGAGCAGTTCTTC. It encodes CASSFGSTNSYNEQFF. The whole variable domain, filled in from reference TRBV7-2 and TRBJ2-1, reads GAGVSQSPSNKVTEKGKDVELRCDPISGHTALYWYRQSLGQGLEFLIYFQGNSAPDKSGLPSDRFSAERTGGSVSTLTIQRTQQEDSAVYLCASSFGSTNSYNEQFFGPGTRLTVL.

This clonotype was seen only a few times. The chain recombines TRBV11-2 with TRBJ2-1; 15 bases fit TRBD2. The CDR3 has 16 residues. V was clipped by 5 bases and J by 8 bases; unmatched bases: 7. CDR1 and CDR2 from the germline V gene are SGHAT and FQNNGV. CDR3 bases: TGTGCCAGCAGCCAAAGGACTAGCGGGAGGGCGTATGAGCAGTTCTTC. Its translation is CASSQRTSGRAYEQFF.

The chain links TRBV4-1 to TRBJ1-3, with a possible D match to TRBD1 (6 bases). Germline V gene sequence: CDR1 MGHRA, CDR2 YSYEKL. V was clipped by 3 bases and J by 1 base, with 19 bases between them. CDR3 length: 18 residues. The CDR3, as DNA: TGCGCCAGCAGCCATATCGGCAGGGGCCCCCGATCTGGAAACACCATATATTTT. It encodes CASSHIGRGPRSGNTIYF.

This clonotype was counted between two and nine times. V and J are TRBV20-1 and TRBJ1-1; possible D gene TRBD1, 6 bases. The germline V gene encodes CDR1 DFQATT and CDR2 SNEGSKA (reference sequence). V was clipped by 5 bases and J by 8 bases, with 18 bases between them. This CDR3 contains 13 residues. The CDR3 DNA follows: TGCAGTGCTGGATGGACAGCGATTGAAGAAGCTTTCTTT. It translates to CSAGWTAIEEAFF.

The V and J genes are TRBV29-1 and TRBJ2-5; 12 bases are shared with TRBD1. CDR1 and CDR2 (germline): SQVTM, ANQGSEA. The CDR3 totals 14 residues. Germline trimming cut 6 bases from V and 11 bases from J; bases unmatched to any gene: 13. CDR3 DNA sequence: TGCAGCGTCCGGGACAGGGGGCCTTTAGGTGCGCAGTACTTC. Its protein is CSVRDRGPLGAQYF.

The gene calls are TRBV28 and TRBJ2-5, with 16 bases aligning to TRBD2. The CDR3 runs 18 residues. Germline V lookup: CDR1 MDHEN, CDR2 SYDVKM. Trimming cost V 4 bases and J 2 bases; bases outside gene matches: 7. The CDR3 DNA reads TGTGCCAGCAGTTCTCCGGGACTAGCGGGAGGGCTACAAGAGACCCAGTACTTC. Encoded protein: CASSSPGLAGGLQETQYF.